This T cell receptor (beta chain) derives from a study of shared clonotypes between healthy human individuals. The CDR3 runs 12 residues. Germline-derived CDR1 and CDR2 are SEHNR and FQNEAQ (reference sequence). V lost 5 bases and J 5 bases, leaving 7 bases between the germline ends. The DNA input per sorted-subset replicate PCR was 200 ng, corresponding to roughly 30,000 T cell genomes. TCRdb's copy holds only in-frame clones and misses some; the assay was immunoSEQ multiplex PCR. The data contain about 1 million clones, under 80% of them singletons. This clone was seen a few times. Other nucleotide sequences from this sample produce the same CDR3.

J is TRBJ1-5 and V is TRBV7-9; D is unresolved. The origin of this receptor is a young man in good health. The sample comprised memory CD4+ T cells sorted from blood. Sample subset: CD45RA-negative fraction. Here the CDR3 reads CASSLPDQPQHF. The CDR3 DNA follows: TGTGCCAGCAGCCTCCCTGATCAGCCCCAGCATTTT.